The 29 T cell receptor beta chains given below trace back to one sample, sequenced in a study of T cells in localized non-small cell lung cancer. Libraries were prepared by immunoSEQ multiplex PCR; TCRdb keeps only in-frame clonotypes and omits some of them. The data show about 43,000 clones, more than 85% seen once. Sample: PBMCs, taken before any cancer treatment. The receptors shown here come from a woman aged 40-70 years with stage II lung adenocarcinoma.

V and J are TRBV7-7 and TRBJ2-3; a weak D match, TRBD2 (7 bases). From germline, CDR1 is SSHAT and CDR2 FNYEAQ (reference sequence). The length of the CDR3 is 15 residues. Trimming removed 2 bases from V and 1 base from J, with 10 bases in between. In DNA form, the CDR3 reads TGTGCCAGCAGCTTAAACGGGGGGCGCACAGATACGCAGTATTTT. Translation: CASSLNGGRTDTQYF.

This chain connects TRBV14 to TRBJ2-4; possibly TRBD1 for D (5 bases). The germline V gene encodes CDR1 SGHDN and CDR2 FVKESK. The CDR3 spans 14 residues. V was cut by 0 bases and J by 10 bases, with 13 bases left in between. The CDR3 coding sequence is TGTGCCAGCAGCCAAGATCTCAGGGCACAGATTCAGTACTTC. Encoded protein: CASSQDLRAQIQYF.

The rearrangement uses TRBV28 and TRBJ2-1, with TRBD1 matching over 9 bases. This CDR3 is built from 15 residues. CDR1 MDHEN and CDR2 SYDVKM come from the germline V gene. V lost 2 bases to trimming and J lost 4 bases; unmatched junction nucleotides: 3. The CDR3 DNA is TGTGCCAGCAGTTTAACAGGGGGCGATTACAATGAGCAGTTCTTC. Encoded protein: CASSLTGGDYNEQFF.

The CDR3 DNA reads as TGTGCCAGCAAGCCAACAGGGAGGTACGAGCAGTACTTC. Protein: CASKPTGRYEQYF. V and J are TRBV6-5 and TRBJ2-7; TRBD1 or TRBD2 may be the D gene (6 bases each). V lost 7 bases and J 4 bases, leaving 14 bases between the germline ends. Germline CDR1 reads MNHEY; CDR2 reads SVGAGI. The CDR3 spans 13 residues.

The J gene is TRBJ2-1, the V gene TRBV12-2; the listed D gene, TRBD2, was not tested against the DNA. TRBV12-2 represents a pseudogene. This CDR3 region has 17 residues. The CDR3 DNA sequence: TGTGCAAGTCGCTTAGAGGGATCGGCGGGAGTGGGCAATGAGCAGTTCTTC. It encodes CASRLEGSAGVGNEQFF.

The chain combines TRBV7-8 with TRBJ2-5, with D possibly being TRBD1 (6 bases). The tail of the sequence fits TRBJ2-7 better, so the J call may be wrong. CDR3 size: 17 residues. CDR1 is SGHVS and CDR2 is FQNEAQ in the germline V gene. DNA of the CDR3: TGTGCCAGCAGCTTATGGCCCCCCACAGGGCCCTCCTACGAGCAGTACTTC. This gives the protein CASSLWPPTGPSYEQYF.

For this clone: Its ends do not fully match the called genes, so a read error is possible. The chain employs TRBV28 and TRBJ1-1; D is uncertain. Per germline, CDR1 MDHEN and CDR2 SYDVKM. This CDR3 is 12 amino acids long. CDR3 nucleotide sequence: TGTGCCAGCAGGATTTCGCCCTTTTCTACTCTGTTT. It encodes CASRISPFSTLF.

A remark on this clone: This sample also contains other DNA sequences that code for the same CDR3. The chain has TRBV9 and TRBJ1-3; no firm D call. Trimming took 2 bases from V and 4 from J, leaving 7 bases between them. CDR3 length equals 13 residues. The V gene's germline CDR1 is SGDLS and CDR2 YYNGEE. CDR3: CASSVQEGNTIYF. In DNA, the CDR3 is TGTGCCAGCAGCGTCCAAGAGGGAAACACCATATATTTT.

This CDR3 reads CASRKGQAGQPQHF. CDR3 in DNA: TGTGCCAGCAGAAAGGGACAGGCTGGACAGCCCCAGCATTTT. The genes are TRBV7-8 and TRBJ1-5, with 8 bases fitting TRBD1. CDR3 size: 14 residues. The J segment lost 7 bases and the V segment lost 6 bases, leaving 8 bases of the junction unmatched. Looked up from germline, CDR1 is SGHVS and CDR2 is FQNEAQ.

The rearrangement uses TRBV6-5 and TRBJ1-1; 7 bases are a match to TRBD1. V lost 3 bases and J lost 0; bases outside the gene matches: 4. This CDR3 is built from 15 residues. CDR1 and CDR2 from the germline V gene are MNHEY and SVGAGI. The CDR3 DNA reads as TGTGCCAGCAGTTATTTCGGACAGGTGAACACTGAAGCTTTCTTT. Its protein is CASSYFGQVNTEAFF.

The rearrangement uses TRBV19 and TRBJ2-1, with D maybe TRBD1 (7 bases). V was clipped by 7 bases and J by 5 bases, with 15 bases between them. This CDR3 is built from 14 residues. CDR1 is LNHDA, CDR2 SQIVND, per germline (reference sequence). The chain's CDR3 is CASNDREVHNEQFF. The CDR3 nucleotides are TGTGCCAGTAACGACAGGGAGGTACACAATGAGCAGTTCTTC.

This chain connects TRBV6-1 to TRBJ2-7; D remains unclear. Trimming shortened V by 10 bases and J by 5 bases, and 18 bases separated the two germline ends. Germline CDR1 and CDR2: MNHNS and SASEGT. This CDR3 contains 13 residues. The chain's CDR3 is CAIDMGAGHEQYF. The DNA of the CDR3 is TGTGCCATTGATATGGGCGCCGGGCACGAGCAGTACTTC.

The chain uses TRBV5-1 and TRBJ2-1; TRBD1 aligns across 11 bases. The CDR3 extends over 16 amino acids. The V gene end was trimmed by 0 bases and the J gene end by 4 bases; junction bases not matched to a gene: 3. Germline V gene sequence: CDR1 SGHRS, CDR2 YFSETQ. In DNA, the CDR3 is TGCGCCAGCAGCTTGGTAGGACAGGGGGCTTACAATGAGCAGTTCTTC. Translation: CASSLVGQGAYNEQFF.

The chain has TRBV7-3 and TRBJ2-3, with D possibly TRBD2 on 7 matching bases. Germline V CDR1 and CDR2: SGHTA, FQGTGA. Trimming removed 2 bases from V and 4 bases from J, with 13 bases in between. CDR3 length: 15 residues. CDR3 DNA: TGTGCCAGCAGCTTAGGGGGCGCGGGGGCAGATACGCAGTATTTT. Protein sequence: CASSLGGAGADTQYF.

The chain links TRBV4-2 to TRBJ2-1; no reliable D call. The V gene's germline CDR1 is LGHNA and CDR2 YNFKEQ. The V end lost 0 bases, the J end lost 8 bases, and 11 bases lay between the germline ends. The CDR3 is made up of 14 amino acids. Here the CDR3 DNA reads TGTGCCAGCAGCCAAGATAAGGGCCGGGATGAGCAGTTCTTC. Residues: CASSQDKGRDEQFF.

This sequence joins TRBV28 and TRBJ1-5, with 7 bases aligning to TRBD1. The junction had 6 bases not matched to a gene; V was cut back by 5 bases and J by 2 bases. CDR3 length: 15 residues. CDR1 is MDHEN and CDR2 is SYDVKM in the germline V gene. The DNA of the CDR3 is TGTGCCAGCAGTCAAGGGGGCTCGGGCAATCAGCCCCAGCATTTT. This codes for CASSQGGSGNQPQHF.

J is TRBJ2-4 and V is TRBV6-1; D gene unclear. The CDR3 loop spans 17 amino acids. Germline lookup yields CDR1 MNHNS and CDR2 SASEGT. V was trimmed by 1 base and J by 0 bases, leaving 13 bases between them. CDR3 nucleotides: TGTGCCAGCAGTGAAGGTCCAGAGACAATAGCCAAAAACATTCAGTACTTC. Protein sequence: CASSEGPETIAKNIQYF.

J is TRBJ2-5 and V is TRBV19, with TRBD1 identical over 9 bases. CDR3 length: 14 amino acids. Germline CDR1 reads LNHDA; CDR2 reads SQIVND (reference sequence). V was clipped by 3 bases and J by 7 bases; unmatched bases: 6. CDR3 loop: CASSITGGSGTQYF. CDR3 sequence (DNA): TGTGCCAGTAGTATTACAGGGGGCTCGGGGACCCAGTACTTC.

V usage is TRBV7-8 and J usage is TRBJ2-7; the match to TRBD1 covers 7 bases. V shed 1 base and J 2 bases; nucleotides not matched to a gene: 5. The CDR3 is 15 residues long. Germline V gene data show CDR1 as SGHVS and CDR2 as FQNEAQ. The CDR3 here is CASSLVLTGTYEQYF. CDR3 bases: TGTGCCAGCAGCTTAGTCCTGACAGGGACCTACGAGCAGTACTTC.

The chain couples TRBV10-2 to TRBJ2-2; D call uncertain. Deletions cut 6 bases from V and 4 bases from J, with 12 bases between. Germline V CDR1 and CDR2: WSHSY, SAAADI. CDR3 length: 14 amino acids. The CDR3 nucleotides are TGCGCCAGCAGCCCCGGTACCTCCACCGGGGAGCTGTTTTTT. This sequence encodes CASSPGTSTGELFF.

The chain carries TRBV2 and TRBJ2-1; the match to TRBD2 covers 10 bases. The CDR3 covers 17 residues. The V segment lost 0 bases and the J segment 7 bases; nucleotides outside the gene matches: 9. Per the germline V gene, CDR1 is SNHLY and CDR2 is FYNNEI. CDR3 sequence: CASSEATPGLAMNEQFF. CDR3 in DNA: TGTGCCAGCAGTGAAGCGACACCGGGACTAGCGATGAATGAGCAGTTCTTC. Combining the CDR3 with reference TRBV2 and TRBJ2-1 gives the whole variable domain EPEVTQTPSHQVTQMGQEVILRCVPISNHLYFYWYRQILGQKVEFLVSFYNNEISEKSEIFDDQFSVERPDGSNFTLKIRSTKLEDSAMYFCASSEATPGLAMNEQFFGPGTRLTVL.

The V and J genes are TRBV2 and TRBJ2-7; D call uncertain. Trimming took off 7 bases at V and 2 bases at J, with 9 bases between the two ends. Germline CDR1 and CDR2: SNHLY and FYNNEI. The CDR3 is 12 amino acids. The CDR3 DNA reads TGTGCCAGCAATGGGGAAACCTACGAGCAGTACTTC. Residues: CASNGETYEQYF.

V and J are TRBV6-5 and TRBJ2-7, with D maybe TRBD1 (5 bases). CDR3 length equals 11 residues. The V end lost 7 bases, the J end lost 6 bases, and 10 bases lay between the germline ends. Germline assignment: CDR1 MNHEY and CDR2 SVGAGI. The CDR3 protein is CASIRAGEQYF. In DNA form, the CDR3 reads TGTGCCAGCATCAGGGCAGGCGAGCAGTACTTC.

The chain combines TRBV28 with TRBJ2-2; TRBD1 aligns across 10 bases. Germline V gene data show CDR1 as MDHEN and CDR2 as SYDVKM. Trimming cost V 6 bases and J 7 bases; bases outside gene matches: 8. The CDR3 has 15 amino acids. CDR3 sequence reads: CASSPGTGVVGELFF. The CDR3 DNA follows: TGTGCCAGCAGCCCGGGGACAGGGGTGGTCGGGGAGCTGTTTTTT.

This chain uses TRBV28 with TRBJ1-1; 8 positions agree with TRBD1. This CDR3 has 16 residues. V trimming: 5 bases; J trimming: 3 bases; junction bases outside the gene matches: 11. Germline V gene sequence: CDR1 MDHEN, CDR2 SYDVKM. The CDR3 loop reads CASSTLGQGDHTEAFF. For the CDR3, the DNA is TGTGCCAGCAGTACCCTCGGACAGGGAGATCACACTGAAGCTTTCTTT.

V gene TRBV15 combines with J gene TRBJ2-3; D may be TRBD1 (6 bases). The germline gives CDR1 LNHNV, CDR2 YYDKDF (reference sequence). The germline V and J ends were trimmed by 5 bases and 2 bases, with 11 bases remaining between them. This CDR3 spans 14 amino acids. CDR3 region: CATSVGDNTDTQYF. The CDR3 DNA reads TGTGCCACCAGCGTCGGGGACAACACAGATACGCAGTATTTT.

The V and J genes are TRBV19 and TRBJ2-3, with D perhaps matching TRBD2 (5 bases). CDR1 is LNHDA and CDR2 is SQIVND in the germline V gene (reference sequence). The V gene lost 3 bases and the J gene lost 2 bases, with 24 bases spanning the gap. The CDR3 consists of 19 residues. The CDR3 is CASSMGRLWGEKATDTQYF. CDR3 coding DNA: TGTGCCAGTAGTATGGGTCGGCTCTGGGGAGAGAAGGCCACAGATACGCAGTATTTT.

Here the CDR3 DNA reads TGTGCCAGTAGTAACGACAGGGTCTATGGCTACACCTTC. Residues: CASSNDRVYGYTF. The gene calls are TRBV19 and TRBJ1-2; 7 nucleotides match TRBD1. This CDR3 comprises 13 residues. The V and J ends lost 4 bases and 4 bases, in that order; junction bases with no gene match: 3. The germline gives CDR1 LNHDA, CDR2 SQIVND (reference sequence).

The V gene is TRBV5-1, the J gene TRBJ1-4, with TRBD1 identical over 8 bases. J lost 3 bases, V lost 4 bases, and 2 bases had no gene match. The CDR3 runs to 14 residues. Germline CDR1 SGHRS, CDR2 YFSETQ. CDR3 in amino acids: CASSRQGSNEKLFF. The CDR3, as DNA: TGCGCCAGCAGCCGACAGGGGTCTAATGAAAAACTGTTTTTT.